This T cell receptor beta chain was recorded in a study of OX40 agonist ivuxolimab in advanced cancers. The assay was immunoSEQ multiplex PCR, and TCRdb's table has in-frame clones only and misses some. The table has roughly 75,000 clones, roughly 90% seen once; the top ten hold 0.3% to 0.4%. Germline CDR1 is LNHDA and CDR2 is SQIVND (reference sequence). The CDR3 is 14 amino acids. V was pared by 3 bases and J by 5 bases, with 6 bases of the junction left unmatched. V is TRBV19 and J is TRBJ1-2, with 7 positions matching TRBD1. This receptor was identified in an adult with an advanced solid tumor such as melanoma, head and neck, liver or kidney cancer. Sequenced here: CD4+ or CD8+ T cells sorted from blood, sampled in a trial of the OX40 agonist ivuxolimab. This CDR3 is CASSMPGQSYGYTF. The CDR3 region has the DNA TGTGCCAGTAGTATGCCGGGACAGTCTTATGGCTACACCTTC.